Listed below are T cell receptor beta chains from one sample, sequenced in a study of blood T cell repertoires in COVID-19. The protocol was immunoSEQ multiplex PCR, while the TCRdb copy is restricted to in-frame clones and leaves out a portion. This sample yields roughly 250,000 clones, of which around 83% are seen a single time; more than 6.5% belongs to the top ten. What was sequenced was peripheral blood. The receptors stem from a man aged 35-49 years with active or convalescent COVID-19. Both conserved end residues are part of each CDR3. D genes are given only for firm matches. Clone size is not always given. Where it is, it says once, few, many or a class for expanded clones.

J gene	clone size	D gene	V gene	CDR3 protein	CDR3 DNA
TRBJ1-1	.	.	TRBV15	CATSRDLGHNTEAFF	TGTGCCACCAGCAGAGATCTGGGACACAACACTGAAGCTTTCTTT
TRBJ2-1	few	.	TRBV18	CASSLNEQFF	TGTGCCAGCTCCCTCAATGAGCAGTTCTTC
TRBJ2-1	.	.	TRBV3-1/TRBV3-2	CASSQQGSVYNEQFF	TGTGCCAGCAGCCAACAGGGAAGCGTGTACAATGAGCAGTTCTTC
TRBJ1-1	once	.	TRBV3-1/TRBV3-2	CASSQLGEGVDTEAFF	TGTGCCAGCAGCCAATTGGGGGAGGGGGTCGACACTGAAGCTTTCTTT
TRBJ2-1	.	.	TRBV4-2	CASSQEERYNEQFF	TGTGCCAGCAGCCAAGAAGAGCGATACAATGAGCAGTTCTTC
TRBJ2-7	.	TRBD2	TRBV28	CASSETSGRLVEQYF	TGTGCCAGCAGTGAAACTAGCGGGAGATTAGTCGAGCAGTACTTC
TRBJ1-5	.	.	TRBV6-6	CASSKREGNQPQHF	TGTGCCAGCAGTAAAAGGGAGGGCAATCAGCCCCAGCATTTT
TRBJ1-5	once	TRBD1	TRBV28	CASSLGQGSQPQHF	TGTGCCAGCAGTTTAGGACAGGGAAGTCAGCCCCAGCATTTT
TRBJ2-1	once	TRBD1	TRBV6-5	CASSLKDRGYSEQFF	TGTGCCAGCAGCCTCAAGGACAGGGGTTATTCGGAGCAGTTCTTC
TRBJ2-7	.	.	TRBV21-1	CASSSLPPGESSYEQYF	TGTGCCAGCAGCAGCCTCCCCCCAGGGGAGAGCTCCTACGAGCAGTACTTC
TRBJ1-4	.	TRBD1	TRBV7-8	CASSVSGQGEGLFF	TGTGCCAGCAGCGTCTCGGGACAGGGGGAGGGACTGTTTTTT
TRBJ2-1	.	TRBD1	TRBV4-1	CASSRNLLRGDRDQNEQFF	TGCGCCAGCAGCCGGAACCTCCTCCGGGGGGACAGGGATCAGAATGAGCAGTTCTTC
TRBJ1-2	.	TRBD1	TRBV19	CASSPGQATSGYGYTF	TGTGCCAGTAGTCCGGGACAGGCCACCTCGGGCTATGGCTACACCTTC
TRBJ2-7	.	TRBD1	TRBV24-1	CATSDPTGESYEQYF	TGTGCCACCAGTGATCCGACAGGGGAATCCTACGAGCAGTACTTC
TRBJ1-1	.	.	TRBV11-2	CASSLVGGVGTEAFF	TGTGCCAGCAGCTTAGTGGGGGGAGTTGGCACTGAAGCTTTCTTT
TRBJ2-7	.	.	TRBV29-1	CSVADQAYEQYF	TGCAGCGTGGCTGACCAGGCCTACGAGCAGTACTTC
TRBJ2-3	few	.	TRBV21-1	CASSKVGGRRVGTDTQYF	TGTGCCAGCAGCAAAGTCGGGGGACGGAGAGTGGGCACAGATACGCAGTATTTT
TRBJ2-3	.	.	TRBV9	CASRKTGDGTDTQYF	TGTGCCAGCAGAAAAACGGGGGATGGGACAGATACGCAGTATTTT
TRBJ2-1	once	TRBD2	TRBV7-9	CASSDRTSGGFSYNEQFF	TGTGCCAGCAGCGACAGGACTAGCGGGGGGTTTTCCTACAATGAGCAGTTCTTC
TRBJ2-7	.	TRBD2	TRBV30	CAWRGESLAGGSYEQYF	TGTGCCTGGAGGGGCGAAAGTCTAGCGGGAGGTTCATACGAGCAGTACTTC
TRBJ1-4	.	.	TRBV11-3	CASSWLPNEKLFF	TGTGCCAGCAGCTGGCTCCCTAATGAAAAACTGTTTTTT
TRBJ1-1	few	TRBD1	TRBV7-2	CASSPMGQGRAEAFF	TGTGCCAGCAGCCCGATGGGACAGGGGAGGGCTGAAGCTTTCTTT
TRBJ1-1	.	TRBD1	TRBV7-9	CASSPRTGYIEAFF	TGTGCCAGCAGCCCTCGGACAGGGTATATTGAAGCTTTCTTT
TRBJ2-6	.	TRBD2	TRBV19	CASSIGTGGPGANVLTF	TGTGCCAGTAGTATAGGGACGGGGGGGCCTGGGGCCAACGTCCTGACTTTC
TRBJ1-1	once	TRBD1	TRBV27	CASSPGQGKRAEAFF	TGTGCCAGCAGTCCAGGACAGGGGAAGAGGGCTGAAGCTTTCTTT
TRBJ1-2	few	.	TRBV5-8	CAPLRPNAGYTF	TGTGCACCATTGCGGCCCAATGCTGGCTACACCTTC
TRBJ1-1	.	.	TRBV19	CASQETVNTEAFF	TGTGCCTCCCAGGAGACAGTGAACACTGAAGCTTTCTTT
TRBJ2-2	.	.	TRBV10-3	CAIRDLNTGELFF	TGTGCCATCAGGGACTTAAACACCGGGGAGCTGTTTTTT
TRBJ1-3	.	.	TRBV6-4	CASSIFYRASSGNTIYF	TGTGCCAGCAGTATCTTTTACAGGGCCAGCTCTGGAAACACCATATATTTT
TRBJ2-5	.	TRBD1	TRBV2	CASIGQGLSGETQYF	TGTGCCAGCATCGGACAGGGTCTTTCGGGGGAGACCCAGTACTTC
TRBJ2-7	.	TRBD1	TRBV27	CASSFLGRGNEQYF	TGTGCCAGCAGTTTCTTGGGCAGGGGGAACGAGCAGTACTTC
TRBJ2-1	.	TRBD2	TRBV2	CASSVTSGGGAPYNEQFF	TGTGCCAGCAGTGTTACTAGCGGGGGGGGTGCCCCCTACAATGAGCAGTTCTTC
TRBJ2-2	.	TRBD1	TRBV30	CAFVQGSANTGELFF	TGTGCCTTCGTACAGGGGTCTGCGAACACCGGGGAGCTGTTTTTT
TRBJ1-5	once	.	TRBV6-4	CASSDPYAGGGNQPQHF	TGTGCCAGCAGTGACCCTTACGCGGGGGGAGGCAATCAGCCCCAGCATTTT
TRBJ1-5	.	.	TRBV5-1	CASSLVPGGNQPQHF	TGCGCCAGCAGCTTGGTGCCGGGGGGCAATCAGCCCCAGCATTTT
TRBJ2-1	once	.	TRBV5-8	CASSLSSYSYNEQFF	TGTGCCAGCAGCTTGTCTAGCTATTCCTACAATGAGCAGTTCTTC
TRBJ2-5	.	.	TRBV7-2	CASGPYQETQYF	TGTGCCAGCGGCCCTTACCAAGAGACCCAGTACTTC
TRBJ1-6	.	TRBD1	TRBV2	CASRQGEGPLHF	TGTGCCAGCAGACAGGGGGAGGGCCCCCTCCACTTT
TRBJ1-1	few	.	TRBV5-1	CASSSMQINTEAFF	TGCGCCAGCAGCTCAATGCAGATCAACACTGAAGCTTTCTTT
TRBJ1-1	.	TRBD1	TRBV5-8	CASRRDRGGLEAFF	TGTGCCAGCAGACGGGACAGGGGGGGCCTTGAAGCTTTCTTT
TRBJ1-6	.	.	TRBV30	CAWKPGGALYSPLHF	TGTGCCTGGAAACCGGGGGGGGCTCTCTATTCACCCCTCCACTTT
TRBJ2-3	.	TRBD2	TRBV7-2	CASSLLFSGATDTQYF	TGTGCCAGCAGCTTACTTTTTAGCGGGGCCACAGATACGCAGTATTTT
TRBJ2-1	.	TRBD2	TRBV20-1	CSASLAGGYNEQFF	TGCAGTGCTAGTTTAGCGGGAGGCTACAATGAGCAGTTCTTC
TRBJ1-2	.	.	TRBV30	CAWSETDYGYTF	TGTGCCTGGAGTGAGACAGATTATGGCTACACCTTC
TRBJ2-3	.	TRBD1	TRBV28	CASSQGTGRQADTQYF	TGTGCCAGCAGCCAAGGGACAGGGAGGCAGGCAGATACGCAGTATTTT
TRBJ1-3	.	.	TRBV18	CASSPPGRGGPGNTIYF	TGTGCCAGCTCACCACCGGGCCGGGGGGGACCTGGAAACACCATATATTTT
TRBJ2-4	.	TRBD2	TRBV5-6	CASTPTSGGRKNIQYF	TGTGCCAGCACTCCTACTAGCGGGGGCCGAAAAAACATTCAGTACTTC
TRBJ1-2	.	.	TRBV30	CAWSDGQLNPLPIYTF	TGTGCCTGGAGCGACGGACAGCTTAACCCCCTTCCTATCTACACCTTC
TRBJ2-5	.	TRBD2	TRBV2	CASSDPGTSGGETQYF	TGTGCCAGCAGTGATCCCGGGACTAGCGGGGGAGAGACCCAGTACTTC
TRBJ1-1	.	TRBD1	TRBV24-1	CATRPTGQGNTEAFF	TGTGCCACCAGACCGACGGGACAGGGGAACACTGAAGCTTTCTTT
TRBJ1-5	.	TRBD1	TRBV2	CASRGTGGGFQPQHF	TGTGCCAGCAGGGGGACAGGGGGCGGTTTTCAGCCCCAGCATTTT
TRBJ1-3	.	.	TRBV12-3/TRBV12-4	CASRQGAGNTIYF	TGTGCCAGCCGTCAGGGTGCCGGAAACACCATATATTTT
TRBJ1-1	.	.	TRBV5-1	CASRPTGGNTEAFF	TGCGCCAGCAGGCCAACCGGGGGGAACACTGAAGCTTTCTTT
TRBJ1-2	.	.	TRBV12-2	CASRLARGQDVYGYTF	TGTGCAAGTCGCTTAGCTCGGGGACAGGACGTCTATGGCTACACCTTC
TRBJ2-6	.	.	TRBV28	CASRPVFGANVLTF	TGTGCCAGCAGGCCAGTCTTTGGGGCCAACGTCCTGACTTTC
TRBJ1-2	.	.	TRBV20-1	CSARAGNGYTF	TGCAGTGCTAGAGCGGGGAATGGCTACACCTTC
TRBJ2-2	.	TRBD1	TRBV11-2	CASSLGQGTNTGELFF	TGTGCCAGCAGCTTGGGACAGGGTACGAACACCGGGGAGCTGTTTTTT